The clone carrying this T cell receptor beta chain was detected only a few times. The antigen is unknown. Positive SARS-CoV-2 PCR tests in convalescent patients dated from March to December 2020, pre-Alpha, Beta and Delta. This entry is derived from a study of vaccination and CD4 T cells after COVID-19. For the study at large: Post-vaccine sampling followed dose two by a median approximately 74 days (range 14 to 241).

Germline values: CDR1 MRHNA, CDR2 SNTAGT. The CDR3 totals 17 residues. General study results and limits: Among convalescent patients, a median roughly 90% of reactive clones emerged only after vaccination. Going from approximately 21 to 40, median SARS-CoV-2-reactive clonotypes did not rise significantly.

TCRdb processed the PCR reads anew with MiXCR; each CDR3 protein has one entry. This table holds approximately 19,000 distinct CDR3 sequences, around two thirds found once. V usage is TRBV6-4 and J usage is TRBJ2-1, with D perhaps matching TRBD2 (6 bases). TRBJ2-7 matches the DNA end more closely, so the J call is doubtful. Sequences were derived from CD4+ T cells from blood, sampled before SARS-CoV-2 vaccination. The sequence was collected from a human donor who had recovered from COVID-19. CDR3 loop: CASSDRRLGTPPYEQYF. The DNA of the CDR3 is TGTGCCAGCAGTGACCGTCGCCTCGGGACTCCCCCCTACGAGCAGTACTTC.